A selection of T cell receptor beta chains follows, all from one sample in a study of cytomegalovirus exposure and HLA in healthy donors. Sequencing used immunoSEQ multiplex PCR; TCRdb keeps in-frame clones, though not all of them. The sample has under 200,000 clones; about 82% are singletons. The sample was PBMCs. Every receptor here comes from a woman in her twenties or thirties in good health and CMV-seropositive. The CDR3 runs from the conserved cysteine through the conserved F or W. D genes are given only for firm matches. Clone size appears in some rows only: once, few, many, or a class for an expanded clone.

d_call clone_size j_call cdr3_length v_call cdr3_aa cdr3_nt
NA once TRBJ2-1 17 TRBV4-2 CASSQFPPGGLYNEQFF TGTGCCAGCAGCCAATTCCCCCCGGGGGGCCTTTACAATGAGCAGTTCTTC
TRBD1 NA TRBJ2-7 17 TRBV9 CASSVASVGTGLYEQYF TGTGCCAGCAGCGTAGCTTCAGTCGGGACAGGGCTCTACGAGCAGTACTTC
TRBD2 NA TRBJ2-1 15 TRBV27 CASSQAGGIWHEQFF TGTGCCAGCAGTCAAGCGGGGGGGATCTGGCATGAGCAGTTCTTC
TRBD2 once TRBJ2-7 14 TRBV18 CASSPGLVSAEQYF TGTGCCAGCTCACCAGGACTAGTTTCAGCCGAGCAGTACTTC
TRBD2 NA TRBJ2-3 18 TRBV15 CATSRGLAGGRGGDTQYF TGTGCCACCAGCAGAGGACTAGCGGGGGGCAGAGGTGGAGATACGCAGTATTTT
NA NA TRBJ1-2 15 TRBV13 CASSLESATDYGYTF TGTGCCAGCAGCTTAGAGTCAGCGACAGACTATGGCTACACCTTC
TRBD2 NA TRBJ2-3 14 TRBV7-2 CASSRSGGTDTQYF TGTGCCAGCAGCCGTAGCGGGGGCACAGATACGCAGTATTTT
NA few TRBJ2-7 15 TRBV6-4 CASSPMGGASYEQYF TGTGCCAGCAGTCCTATGGGGGGGGCCTCCTACGAGCAGTACTTC
TRBD2 NA TRBJ2-1 17 TRBV4-2 CASSPSRGGGPHNEQFF TGTGCCAGCAGCCCCTCTCGGGGGGGCGGCCCTCACAATGAGCAGTTCTTC
NA NA TRBJ2-7 14 TRBV7-8 CASSLQGIPYEQYF TGTGCCAGCAGCTTGCAGGGCATCCCCTACGAGCAGTACTTC
TRBD1 NA TRBJ2-5 16 TRBV11-2 CASSFWMDRGLETQYF TGTGCCAGCAGCTTCTGGATGGACAGGGGGCTCGAGACCCAGTACTTC
NA NA TRBJ1-4 15 TRBV4-2 CASSQEGGSDEKLFF TGTGCCAGCAGCCAAGAAGGAGGGTCTGATGAAAAACTGTTTTTT
NA NA TRBJ2-2 14 TRBV28 CASSLGSNTGELFF TGTGCCAGCAGTTTGGGCTCGAACACCGGGGAGCTGTTTTTT
NA NA TRBJ2-2 14 TRBV5-6 CASRRAGFTGELFF TGTGCCAGCCGCCGGGCGGGGTTCACCGGGGAGCTGTTTTTT
NA NA TRBJ1-1 14 TRBV28 CASSLLGSNTEAFF TGTGCCAGCAGCCTCCTAGGCAGCAACACTGAAGCTTTCTTT
TRBD1 NA TRBJ2-6 16 TRBV19 CASSIDRGPGANVLTF TGTGCCAGTAGTATAGACAGGGGGCCTGGGGCCAACGTCCTGACTTTC
TRBD2 NA TRBJ2-1 15 TRBV30 CAWSGGGVSYNEQFF TGTGCCTGGAGTGGTGGGGGGGTCTCCTACAATGAGCAGTTCTTC
TRBD1 NA TRBJ1-2 14 TRBV10-3 CAISTTGGGYGYTF TGTGCCATCTCAACGACAGGGGGGGGCTATGGCTACACCTTC
NA NA TRBJ1-2 16 TRBV11-2 CASSLAWAEANYGYTF TGTGCCAGCAGCTTAGCATGGGCAGAAGCTAACTATGGCTACACCTTC
TRBD1 NA TRBJ1-1 14 TRBV4-1 CASSQRTGNTEAFF TGCGCCAGCAGCCAACGGACAGGGAACACTGAAGCTTTCTTT
NA NA TRBJ2-1 15 TRBV5-1 CASREQGRNTNEQFF TGCGCCAGCAGAGAACAGGGCAGAAACACTAATGAGCAGTTCTTC
TRBD1 NA TRBJ2-1 13 TRBV7-9 CASRQGASDEQFF TGTGCCAGCAGACAGGGGGCGAGCGATGAGCAGTTCTTC
TRBD1 NA TRBJ1-1 13 TRBV6-5 CASRPGTGGWAFF TGTGCCAGCAGGCCCGGGACAGGGGGTTGGGCTTTCTTT
NA NA TRBJ2-7 14 TRBV6-6 CASSTTRGTYEQYF TGTGCCAGCAGTACCACCCGGGGGACCTACGAGCAGTACTTC
NA NA TRBJ2-2 13 TRBV4-1 CASSPPPAGELFF TGCGCCAGCAGCCCTCCCCCGGCCGGGGAGCTGTTTTTT
NA few TRBJ2-1 13 TRBV2 CASSGLVAVEQFF TGTGCCAGCAGTGGTTTGGTAGCCGTTGAGCAGTTCTTC
TRBD2 NA TRBJ2-5 16 TRBV18 CASSPPNSGGQETQYF TGTGCCAGCTCACCACCGAATAGCGGGGGCCAAGAGACCCAGTACTTC
NA NA TRBJ2-2 13 TRBV27 CASSLSATGELFF TGTGCCAGCAGTTTATCCGCGACCGGGGAGCTGTTTTTT
NA NA TRBJ1-1 16 TRBV9 CASSVARGTQNTEAFF TGTGCCAGCAGCGTAGCCCGCGGGACGCAGAACACTGAAGCTTTCTTT
NA NA TRBJ1-1 15 TRBV6-5 CATSEGHTGWTEAFF TGTGCCACCTCTGAGGGCCACACGGGTTGGACTGAAGCTTTCTTT
TRBD1 NA TRBJ1-1 18 TRBV4-3 CASSQDSGQGAWNTEAFF TGCGCCAGCAGCCAAGATTCGGGGCAGGGGGCTTGGAACACTGAAGCTTTCTTT
TRBD1 NA TRBJ1-5 14 TRBV28 CATRITGDHQPQHF TGTGCCACCAGGATTACAGGGGATCATCAGCCCCAGCATTTT
TRBD1 NA TRBJ1-1 15 TRBV29-1 CSVDRGIRTNTEAFF TGCAGCGTGGACAGGGGCATTAGGACGAACACTGAAGCTTTCTTT
TRBD1 NA TRBJ2-6 17 TRBV27 CASSDTGGDPGANVLTF TGTGCCAGCAGTGATACAGGGGGCGATCCTGGGGCCAACGTCCTGACTTTC
NA NA TRBJ1-3 13 TRBV7-9 CASTTPGFYTIYF TGTGCCAGCACCACCCCAGGGTTCTACACCATATATTTT
NA once TRBJ1-2 15 TRBV6-1 CASSEREGRIYGYTF TGTGCCAGCTCTGAGCGGGAGGGGCGGATTTATGGCTACACCTTC
NA NA TRBJ2-7 12 TRBV30 CAWSVRGYEQYF TGTGCCTGGAGTGTACGGGGTTACGAGCAGTACTTC
NA NA TRBJ1-1 14 TRBV4-3 CASSQDRVGGKAFF TGCGCCAGCAGCCAAGATCGGGTCGGGGGTAAAGCTTTCTTT
NA NA TRBJ1-1 13 TRBV29-1 CSVEGGQRYEAFF TGCAGCGTTGAAGGGGGCCAGCGATACGAAGCTTTCTTT
NA NA TRBJ1-1 13 TRBV2 CASDTTPNTEAFF TGTGCCAGCGATACAACCCCGAACACTGAAGCTTTCTTT